This T cell receptor (beta chain) was found in a study of blood T cell repertoires in COVID-19. Overall study context: Some COVID-19 samples were acute and others convalescent; all came from the United States, Italy and Spain. Sources were T cells, B-cell-depleted T cells, or PBMCs; the material itself was cDNA or gDNA.

The CDR3 extends over 14 amino acids. Germline-derived CDR1 and CDR2 are LNHDA and SQIVND (reference sequence). Trimming shortened V by 7 bases and J by 1 base, and 12 bases separated the two germline ends. In the authors' methods: Quantification of nucleated cells was approximated via reference gene primer amplification. Clones were sequenced by immunoSEQ multiplex PCR, and TCRdb holds only the in-frame ones, with some missing. Clone size and the V and J calls come from that table; the DNA yielded D and trimming. The sample records 250,000 to 350,000 clones, about 93% being singletons. Seattle patient enrollment occurred during active infection, with longitudinal follow-up thereafter.

The TCR comes from a woman aged 30 to 39 with COVID-19, enrolled during active disease. The rearrangement joins TRBV19 to TRBJ2-3; possibly TRBD2 for D (5 bases). The sample was peripheral blood. The CDR3 region is CASTTGWGTDTQYF. The DNA of the CDR3 is TGTGCCAGTACCACGGGGTGGGGCACAGATACGCAGTATTTT.